The 32 T cell receptor beta chains listed next were all sequenced from one sample in a study of PD-1 blockade in classical Hodgkin lymphoma. Each of the patients experienced relapse following autologous stem cell transplantation, and their brentuximab vedotin exposure differed. Produced via immunoSEQ multiplex PCR; TCRdb's table is partial and in-frame only. In the table there are 60,000 or so clones, more than 75% of which are singletons. Sequencing was performed on peripheral blood mononuclear cells (PBMCs), taken at baseline. The receptors stem from a human donor with classical Hodgkin lymphoma.

The gene calls are TRBV6-1 and TRBJ2-3; D is unclear. The germline V and J ends were trimmed by 10 bases and 3 bases, with 14 bases remaining between them. CDR1 is MNHNS and CDR2 is SASEGT in the germline V gene. The CDR3 is 13 residues long. In DNA, the CDR3 is TGTGCCACCCTGCTATTGGGAACAGATACGCAGTATTTT. Its protein product is CATLLLGTDTQYF.

The J gene is TRBJ1-2, the V gene TRBV27, with TRBD1 as a possible D gene (5 bases). Germline loops: CDR1 MNHEY, CDR2 SMNVEV (reference sequence). The CDR3 contains 14 residues. V lost 0 bases to trimming and J lost 4 bases, with 9 bases between them. The CDR3 spells CASSLSQGRYGYTF. The CDR3 DNA reads TGTGCCAGCAGTTTATCGCAGGGTCGCTATGGCTACACCTTC.

The rearrangement uses TRBV23-1 and TRBJ1-4; TRBD1 might be the D (5 bases). TRBV23-1 is placed among ORFs of uncertain function. The CDR3 runs to 13 residues. V lost 6 bases, J lost 7 bases, and 12 bases lay in between. The DNA of the CDR3 is TGCGCCAGCAGGCCGACAGCTAGTGAAAAACTGTTTTTT. It translates to CASRPTASEKLFF.

This clone turned up a few times. V is TRBV4-1 and J is TRBJ2-7; D is ambiguous. V was pared by 0 bases and J by 3 bases, with 15 bases between. The germline V gene encodes CDR1 MGHRA and CDR2 YSYEKL. The CDR3 totals 16 residues. CDR3 coding DNA: TGCGCCAGCAGCCAAGAAGCTTCCCCTCGACTCTACGAGCAGTACTTC. Amino acids: CASSQEASPRLYEQYF.

The gene calls are TRBV19 and TRBJ1-5; possibly TRBD1 for D (5 bases). Trimming stripped 9 bases from V and 7 bases from J, with 19 bases between. Germline-derived CDR1 and CDR2 are LNHDA and SQIVND (reference sequence). The CDR3 is 14 amino acids. The CDR3 DNA reads TGTGCCAGCCGCCGGGCGACAGACTGGCAGCCCCAGCATTTT. Protein product: CASRRATDWQPQHF.

This chain connects TRBV7-2 to TRBJ2-6; a possible D gene is TRBD1 (8 bases). V was shortened by 1 base and J by 2 bases, with 12 bases between the two germline ends. CDR1 and CDR2 (germline): SGHTA, FQGNSA. The CDR3 is made up of 17 amino acids. The CDR3 coding sequence is TGTGCCAGCAGCTTAGGGACAGGGAGGGCTGGGGCCAACGTCCTGACTTTC. This encodes CASSLGTGRAGANVLTF. The full variable domain, its missing parts supplied by reference TRBV7-2 and TRBJ2-6, is GAGVSQSPSNKVTEKGKDVELRCDPISGHTALYWYRQSLGQGLEFLIYFQGNSAPDKSGLPSDRFSAERTGGSVSTLTIQRTQQEDSAVYLCASSLGTGRAGANVLTFGAGSRLTVL.

The chain carries TRBV14 and TRBJ2-1; D is unresolved. From germline, CDR1 is SGHDN and CDR2 FVKESK. This CDR3 has 12 amino acids. Trimming took 1 base from V and 10 from J, leaving 8 bases between them. Written as DNA, the CDR3 is TGTGCCAGCAGCCAAGCCTCAGAGGAGCAGTTCTTC. Translating it yields CASSQASEEQFF.

In its sample, this clone was seen a few times. The CDR3 DNA reads TGTGCCAGCAGTGACATAGCGGGGGGGCTCACCGGGGAGCTGTTTTTT. It codes for CASSDIAGGLTGELFF. V and J are TRBV6-4 and TRBJ2-2, with 11 positions matching TRBD2. After removal of 2 bases from V and 4 bases from J, the junction contained 3 bases not matched to a gene. This CDR3 is 16 amino acids long. CDR1 is MRHNA and CDR2 is SNTAGT in the germline V gene.

The chain has TRBV27 and TRBJ1-1; possible D gene TRBD1, 5 bases. V was cut by 6 bases and J by 4 bases, with 18 bases left in between. The length of the CDR3 is 15 residues. Per the germline V gene, CDR1 is MNHEY and CDR2 is SMNVEV (reference sequence). The CDR3 loop is CASSKPASGFTEAFF. The DNA for the CDR3 is TGTGCCAGCAGCAAACCGGCTTCAGGGTTCACTGAAGCTTTCTTT.

The rearrangement uses TRBV27 and TRBJ1-4; D unresolved. The CDR3 consists of 14 residues. Germline V gives CDR1 MNHEY, CDR2 SMNVEV (reference sequence). V shed 1 base and J shed 8 bases, with 11 bases lying between them. As DNA, the CDR3 is TGTGCCAGCAGTTTATTGTCCGGAAGGGAAAAACTGTTTTTT. It encodes CASSLLSGREKLFF. The full variable domain, rest sourced from reference TRBV27 and TRBJ1-4, is EAQVTQNPRYLITVTGKKLTVTCSQNMNHEYMSWYRQDPGLGLRQIYYSMNVEVTDKGDVPEGYKVSRKEKRNFPLILESPSPNQTSLYFCASSLLSGREKLFFGSGTQLSVL.

The chain combines TRBV11-2 with TRBJ1-1; 7 bases are shared with TRBD1. The germline V gene encodes CDR1 SGHAT and CDR2 FQNNGV. CDR3 size: 16 residues. The V and J ends lost 6 bases and 4 bases, in that order; junction bases with no gene match: 14. The CDR3 region is CASRSLGRTGGTEAFF. The CDR3 region has the DNA TGTGCCAGCAGGAGCCTGGGTCGGACAGGTGGCACTGAAGCTTTCTTT.

The chain carries TRBV18 and TRBJ1-3; 9 positions agree with TRBD1. After removal of 6 bases from V and 4 bases from J, the junction contained 10 bases not matched to a gene. Germline values: CDR1 KGHSH, CDR2 LQKENI. The CDR3 is 16 amino acids. The CDR3 loop is CASSPGQGLSGNTIYF. The CDR3 DNA sequence: TGTGCCAGCTCTCCTGGACAGGGGCTCTCCGGAAACACCATATATTTT.

The J gene is TRBJ1-5, the V gene TRBV2; unclear D gene. The ends were cut back, 8 bases at V and 7 bases at J, with 12 bases in the middle. Germline V gives CDR1 SNHLY, CDR2 FYNNEI. The CDR3 spans 12 residues. DNA of the CDR3: TGTGCCAGCTCGGGTGTTGGGCAGCCCCAGCATTTT. Its protein product is CASSGVGQPQHF. Filled out from reference TRBV2 and TRBJ1-5, the complete variable domain reads EPEVTQTPSHQVTQMGQEVILRCVPISNHLYFYWYRQILGQKVEFLVSFYNNEISEKSEIFDDQFSVERPDGSNFTLKIRSTKLEDSAMYFCASSGVGQPQHFGDGTRLSIL.

The V gene is TRBV27, the J gene TRBJ2-5; D perhaps matches TRBD1 (6 bases). The CDR3 is 14 residues long. Germline values: CDR1 MNHEY, CDR2 SMNVEV (reference sequence). Trimming stripped 5 bases from V and 3 bases from J, with 13 bases between. The DNA for the CDR3 is TGTGCCAGCAGTCTCCGGACAGAGAAAGAGACCCAGTACTTC. Protein sequence: CASSLRTEKETQYF.

This clone occurred once. The V gene is TRBV19, the J gene TRBJ2-2, with D unclear. This CDR3 comprises 16 residues. Deletions cut 1 base from V and 4 bases from J, with 13 bases between. Germline V gene sequence: CDR1 LNHDA, CDR2 SQIVND (reference sequence). The CDR3 spells CASSIGPMGATGELFF. Written as DNA, the CDR3 is TGTGCCAGTAGTATAGGCCCGATGGGTGCCACCGGGGAGCTGTTTTTT.

The chain joins TRBV29-1 to TRBJ1-1, with TRBD1 as a possible D gene (6 bases). Trimming removed 7 bases at V and 0 bases at J, with 9 bases between. In germline, CDR1 is SQVTM, CDR2 ANQGSEA. This CDR3 contains 12 residues. CDR3 sequence (DNA): TGCAGCGCCGGACAGCTGAACACTGAAGCTTTCTTT. Protein: CSAGQLNTEAFF.

The chain has TRBV28 and TRBJ2-7; D is ambiguous. Deletions cut 6 bases from V and 2 bases from J, with 14 bases between. This CDR3 spans 14 amino acids. Looked up from germline, CDR1 is MDHEN and CDR2 is SYDVKM. The CDR3 DNA reads as TGTGCCAGCAGAAATCTGTTAGGCCCCTACGAGCAGTACTTC. Translating it yields CASRNLLGPYEQYF.

V is TRBV4-1 and J is TRBJ1-5; possible D gene TRBD1, 6 bases. The CDR3 runs 20 residues. Germline CDR1 MGHRA, CDR2 YSYEKL. Trimming removed 0 bases from V and 0 bases from J, with 21 bases in between. The CDR3 region is CASSQEFSGGQGYSNQPQHF. The CDR3 bases are TGCGCCAGCAGCCAAGAGTTTTCCGGGGGCCAGGGGTATAGCAATCAGCCCCAGCATTTT.

The genes are TRBV5-1 and TRBJ2-5, with 8 bases that match TRBD1. Germline-derived CDR1 and CDR2 are SGHRS and YFSETQ. This CDR3 is 14 amino acids long. V shed 4 bases, J shed 5 bases, and the junction held 7 bases outside the gene matches. The CDR3 is CASSRQGAGETQYF. As DNA, the CDR3 is TGCGCCAGCAGCCGCCAGGGGGCTGGGGAGACCCAGTACTTC. Variable domain in full (rest from reference TRBV5-1 and TRBJ2-5): KAGVTQTPRYLIKTRGQQVTLSCSPISGHRSVSWYQQTPGQGLQFLFEYFSETQRNKGNFPGRFSGRQFSNSRSEMNVSTLELGDSALYLCASSRQGAGETQYFGPGTRLLVL.

This clone has only one observation. V usage is TRBV28 and J usage is TRBJ1-1; D is undetermined. Trimming removed 4 bases from V and 6 bases from J, with 9 bases in between. This CDR3 spans 12 amino acids. Germline V gene data show CDR1 as MDHEN and CDR2 as SYDVKM. The CDR3 coding sequence is TGTGCCAGCAGTTCCCTGACTCCTGAAGCTTTCTTT. Its translation is CASSSLTPEAFF.

This chain links TRBV5-1 with TRBJ2-3, with unresolved D. Trimming removed 5 bases at V and 4 bases at J, with 14 bases between. CDR1 and CDR2 (germline): SGHRS, YFSETQ. This CDR3 has 14 amino acids. The CDR3 coding sequence is TGCGCCAGCAGTTTCGTGGGCGGACCAGATACGCAGTATTTT. Translating gives CASSFVGGPDTQYF.

The genes are TRBV18 and TRBJ1-4; weak D call: TRBD1 (6 bases). V was cut by 2 bases and J by 13 bases, with 17 bases left in between. Germline V CDR1 and CDR2: KGHSH, LQKENI. The CDR3 is 14 amino acids. The DNA of the CDR3 is TGTGCCAGCTCACCAAGGGGGTCGGTGGATGCACTGTTTTTT. Residues: CASSPRGSVDALFF.

CDR3 loop: CASSYSGTGGNSPLHF. CDR3 DNA sequence: TGTGCCAGCAGTTACTCCGGGACAGGGGGTAATTCACCCCTCCACTTT. The chain is built from TRBV6-5 and TRBJ1-6, with 11 bases matching TRBD1. The CDR3 consists of 16 residues. The V gene's germline CDR1 is MNHEY and CDR2 SVGAGI. The V and J ends lost 0 bases and 6 bases, in that order; junction bases with no gene match: 1.

Only a few counts were recorded for this clone. This sequence joins TRBV18 and TRBJ1-6; 7 bases map to TRBD1. CDR3 length: 16 amino acids. V lost 3 bases and J lost 6; bases outside the gene matches: 8. Germline V gene lookup returns CDR1 KGHSH and CDR2 LQKENI. CDR3: CASSPTGTALNSPLHF. The DNA for the CDR3 is TGTGCCAGCTCACCGACCGGGACAGCGCTTAATTCACCCCTCCACTTT.

The gene calls are TRBV7-2 and TRBJ2-3, with D perhaps matching TRBD2 (6 bases). Trimming removed 0 bases from V and 0 bases from J, with 19 bases in between. CDR3 length equals 19 residues. In germline, CDR1 is SGHTA, CDR2 FQGNSA. CDR3 residues: CASSLARGGVYTSTDTQYF. The DNA of the CDR3 is TGTGCCAGCAGCTTAGCGCGGGGCGGAGTATATACTAGCACAGATACGCAGTATTTT. The whole variable domain, filled in from reference TRBV7-2 and TRBJ2-3, reads GAGVSQSPSNKVTEKGKDVELRCDPISGHTALYWYRQSLGQGLEFLIYFQGNSAPDKSGLPSDRFSAERTGGSVSTLTIQRTQQEDSAVYLCASSLARGGVYTSTDTQYFGPGTRLTVL.

This clone was found once. This rearrangement joins TRBV18 to TRBJ1-1; D is undetermined. The V and J ends lost 3 bases and 3 bases respectively, with 11 bases between them. The germline CDR1 and CDR2 sequences are KGHSH and LQKENI. This CDR3 region has 14 residues. The CDR3 reads CASSPNGLHTEAFF. Written as DNA, the CDR3 is TGTGCCAGCTCACCGAACGGTTTACACACTGAAGCTTTCTTT.

The gene calls are TRBV9 and TRBJ2-2; D possibly corresponds to TRBD1 (6 bases). V shed 3 bases and J shed 1 base, with 10 bases lying between them. The CDR3 extends over 15 amino acids. Germline V gives CDR1 SGDLS, CDR2 YYNGEE. CDR3: CASSDLGGNTGELFF. The CDR3 DNA reads as TGTGCCAGCAGCGACCTAGGGGGGAACACCGGGGAGCTGTTTTTT. The whole variable domain, filled in from reference TRBV9 and TRBJ2-2, reads DSGVTQTPKHLITATGQRVTLRCSPRSGDLSVYWYQQSLDQGLQFLIQYYNGEERAKGNILERFSAQQFPDLHSELNLSSLELGDSALYFCASSDLGGNTGELFFGEGSRLTVL.

DNA for the CDR3: TGTGCCAGCTCACGGGACAGCTACGAGCAGTACTTC. Its protein product is CASSRDSYEQYF. The gene calls are TRBV18 and TRBJ2-7, with TRBD1 matching 7 bases. The ends lost 4 bases at V and 3 bases at J; junction bases unmatched: 0. CDR3 size: 12 residues. CDR1 is KGHSH and CDR2 is LQKENI in the germline V gene.

On this clone itself: At one end, the junction sequence differs from germline, possibly due to a read error. The chain recombines TRBV6-5 with TRBJ1-5; D unresolved. The CDR3 runs to 13 residues. Germline CDR1 MNHEY, CDR2 SVGAGI. CDR3 in DNA: TGTGCCAGCGGTTACTCGTTACTATCAGCCCAGCATTTT. This sequence encodes CASGYSLLSAQHF.

The chain joins TRBV4-2 to TRBJ2-2; D is undetermined. This CDR3 is built from 15 residues. Germline CDR1 LGHNA, CDR2 YNFKEQ. V was clipped by 3 bases and J by 0 bases, with 8 bases between them. For the CDR3, the DNA is TGTGCCAGCAGCCAGGGATCCTCGAACACCGGGGAGCTGTTTTTT. Its protein is CASSQGSSNTGELFF.

The rearrangement joins TRBV15 to TRBJ2-1; 7 bases map to TRBD2. There are 15 residues in the CDR3. The V segment lost 1 base and the J segment 5 bases; nucleotides outside the gene matches: 5. From germline, CDR1 is LNHNV and CDR2 YYDKDF (reference sequence). CDR3 loop: CATSRGGLWDNEQFF. The CDR3 nucleotides read TGTGCCACCAGCAGAGGGGGACTATGGGACAATGAGCAGTTCTTC.

V is TRBV19 and J is TRBJ2-1, with 7 nucleotides matching TRBD1. The CDR3 runs 13 residues. Trimming took 5 bases from V and 7 from J; bases not matched to a gene: 5. Germline V gene lookup returns CDR1 LNHDA and CDR2 SQIVND (reference sequence). The CDR3 DNA sequence: TGTGCCAGTAGTGGACAGGCCCAAAATGAGCAGTTCTTC. Protein: CASSGQAQNEQFF.